Each of the 5 T cell receptor beta chains below was sequenced from the same sample in a study of blood T cell repertoires in COVID-19. Generated by immunoSEQ multiplex PCR, the TCRdb table keeps only in-frame clones and is missing some. This table has roughly 70,000 clones, 60% to 85% appearing once. The sample comprised peripheral blood. Receptors originate from a man aged 65-85 years with acute or convalescent COVID-19.

In its sample, this clone was seen once. The chain recombines TRBV7-9 with TRBJ2-7; 12 nucleotides align to TRBD2. The CDR3 is 16 amino acids. Per germline, CDR1 SEHNR and CDR2 FQNEAQ (reference sequence). The junction had 7 bases not matched to a gene; V was cut back by 4 bases and J by 3 bases. The CDR3 protein is CASSSATSGSLYEQYF. CDR3 DNA sequence: TGTGCCAGCAGCTCAGCGACTAGCGGGAGCCTCTACGAGCAGTACTTC.

This sequence joins TRBV28 and TRBJ1-1; weak D call: TRBD1 (6 bases). V was cut by 5 bases and J by 0 bases, with 13 bases left in between. The CDR3 covers 15 residues. Germline CDR1 MDHEN, CDR2 SYDVKM. As DNA, the CDR3 is TGTGCCAGCAGTCCTCGAGGGGGTTTGAACACTGAAGCTTTCTTT. Its protein is CASSPRGGLNTEAFF.

The chain employs TRBV28 and TRBJ1-5; the D is unclear. Trimming cost V 5 bases and J 0 bases, with 17 bases left between them. This CDR3 region has 17 residues. Germline V lookup: CDR1 MDHEN, CDR2 SYDVKM. This chain's CDR3 is CASSTGATAYSNQPQHF. As DNA, the CDR3 is TGTGCCAGCAGTACCGGAGCTACTGCCTATAGCAATCAGCCCCAGCATTTT. Based on the CDR3 plus reference TRBV28 and TRBJ1-5, the full variable domain is DVKVTQSSRYLVKRTGEKVFLECVQDMDHENMFWYRQDPGLGLRLIYFSYDVKMKEKGDIPEGYSVSREKKERFSLILESASTNQTSMYLCASSTGATAYSNQPQHFGDGTRLSIL.

This clone appeared a few times. The V and J genes are TRBV11-2 and TRBJ2-1; D gene unclear. V lost 4 bases, J lost 0 bases, and 4 bases lay in between. Germline V gene sequence: CDR1 SGHAT, CDR2 FQNNGV. The CDR3 runs to 13 residues. The CDR3 DNA reads TGTGCCAGCAGCTCGAGCTCCTACAATGAGCAGTTCTTC. Protein product: CASSSSSYNEQFF.

This chain uses TRBV7-9 with TRBJ1-1, with TRBD1 matching over 7 bases. CDR1 and CDR2 (germline): SEHNR, FQNEAQ (reference sequence). This CDR3 region has 14 residues. The J segment lost 4 bases and the V segment lost 5 bases, leaving 7 bases of the junction unmatched. This CDR3 reads CASSPQGVGTEAFF. In DNA form, the CDR3 reads TGTGCCAGCAGCCCCCAGGGGGTTGGCACTGAAGCTTTCTTT.